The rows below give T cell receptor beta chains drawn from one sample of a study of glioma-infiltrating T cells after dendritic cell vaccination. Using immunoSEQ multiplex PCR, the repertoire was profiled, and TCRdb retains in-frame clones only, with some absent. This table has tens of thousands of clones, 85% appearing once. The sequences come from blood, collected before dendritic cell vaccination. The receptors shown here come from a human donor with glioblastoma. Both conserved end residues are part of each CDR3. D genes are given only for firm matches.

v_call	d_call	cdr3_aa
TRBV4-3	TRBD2	CASSQGTSGYEQYF
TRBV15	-	CATSRGRDYGYTF
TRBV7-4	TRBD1	CASSLGTGGAIWGNTEAFF
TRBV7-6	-	CASSRSARGTNYGYTF
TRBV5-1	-	CASSLAPAGDGETQYF
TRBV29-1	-	CSVEGRASYEQYF
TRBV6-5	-	CASVREKLFF
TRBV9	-	CASSALGQGSYEQYF
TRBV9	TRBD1	CASSPRQGFVEETQYF
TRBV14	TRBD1	CARSKNRGAFF
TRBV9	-	CASSVEPGGSYGYTF
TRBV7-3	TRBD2	CASSATSVGEQYF
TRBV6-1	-	CASSVVQGTYEQYF
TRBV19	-	CASSSGSYEQYF
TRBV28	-	CASSPRTDRRNSPLHF
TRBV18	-	CASSFSYEQYF
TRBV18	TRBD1	CASSPGQGAYEQYF
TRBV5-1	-	CASSVVGQGAGELFF
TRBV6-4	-	CASSDSGQGSLHF
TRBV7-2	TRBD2	CASSLDRPSGRDEQYF
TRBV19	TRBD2	CASSASGGYTGELFF
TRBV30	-	CAWSGSGTGTYEQYF
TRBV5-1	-	CASSLRSGEGYEQYF
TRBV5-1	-	CASTLNTANNEQFF
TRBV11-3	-	CASSTWTDSGNTIYF
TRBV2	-	CASRLGQGANYGYTF
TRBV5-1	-	CASSVDTTYEQYF
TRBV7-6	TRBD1	CASSSGATRGETQYF
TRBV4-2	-	CASSQGTQPYEQYF
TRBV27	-	CASSLGGGAGWAEQYF
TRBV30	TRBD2	CAWSVAAGILHEQYF
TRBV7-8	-	CASMLEPEMFETGELFF
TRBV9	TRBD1	CASSVSLGQGGYGYTF
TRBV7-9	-	CASSLAGVVNTQYF
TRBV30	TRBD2	CAWKSVALAGAREQYF
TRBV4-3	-	CASSRGEDEQYF
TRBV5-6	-	CASSFRGGPSTIQAFF
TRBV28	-	CASSSGVAKNTEAFF
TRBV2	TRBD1	CASSEWESRDSIYGYTF
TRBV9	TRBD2	CASSVAGSGGYTDTQYF
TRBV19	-	CASSTGTSWDQPQHF
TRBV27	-	CASSLKAGPSNQPQHF
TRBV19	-	CASSRGSAKNIQYF
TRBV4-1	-	CASREIGGPQHF
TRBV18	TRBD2	CASSSFAGGNTGELFF
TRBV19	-	CASSYPGGGTYEQYF
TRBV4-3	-	CASSQERLSNQPQHF
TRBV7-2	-	CATIGQPNTEAFF
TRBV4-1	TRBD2	CASSPPGLRGGATAKNIQYF
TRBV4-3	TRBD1	CASSLTPGTAYEQYF
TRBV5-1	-	CASSLDRVGSPLHF
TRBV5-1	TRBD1	CASSFGQGNEKLFF
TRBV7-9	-	CASIFDRMNTEAFF
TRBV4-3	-	CASSQERRQAQGYTF
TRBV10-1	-	CASREGLDSPLHF
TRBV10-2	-	CASSESLGLTRTDTQYF
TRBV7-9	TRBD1	CASSLGTGNSEKLFF